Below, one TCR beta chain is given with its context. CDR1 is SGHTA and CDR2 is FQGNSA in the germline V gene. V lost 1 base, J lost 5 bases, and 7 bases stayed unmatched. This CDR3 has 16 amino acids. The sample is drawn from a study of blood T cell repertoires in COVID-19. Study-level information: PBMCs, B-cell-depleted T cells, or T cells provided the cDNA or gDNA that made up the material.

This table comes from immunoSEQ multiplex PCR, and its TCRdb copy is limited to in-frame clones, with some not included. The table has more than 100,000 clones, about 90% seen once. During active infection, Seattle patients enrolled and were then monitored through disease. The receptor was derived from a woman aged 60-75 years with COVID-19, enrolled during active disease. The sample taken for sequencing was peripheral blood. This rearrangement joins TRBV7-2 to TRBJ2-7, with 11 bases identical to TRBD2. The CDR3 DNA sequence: TGTGCCAGCAGCTTAGGAACTAGCGGGGGCTCGGACGAGCAGTACTTC. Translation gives CASSLGTSGGSDEQYF.